Given below is one T cell receptor (beta chain) in context. The data originate from a study of T-cell reconstitution after alpha-beta-depleted transplantation in children. Unique molecular identifiers were incorporated during preparation of the TCRbeta library. TCRdb redid the calling of the PCR reads with MiXCR, one entry per CDR3 protein. The repertoire consists of just under 250,000 distinct CDR3 sequences, with over 20% occurring once and the leading ten covering roughly 2.5%. Trimming cost V 4 bases and J 7 bases; bases outside gene matches: 5. Germline V gene data show CDR1 as SQVTM and CDR2 as ANQGSEA. The CDR3 has 12 amino acids.

V usage is TRBV29-1 and J usage is TRBJ2-7; 9 bases agree with TRBD1. The TCR comes from a girl aged 2-15 years with Fanconi anemia, due to receive a stem cell transplant. The input for sequencing was PBMCs, taken before TCRalphabeta/CD19-depleted stem cell transplant. The chain's CDR3 is CSVVQGAREQYF. The CDR3 nucleotides are TGCAGCGTTGTACAGGGGGCCAGGGAGCAGTACTTC.